The clone carrying this T cell receptor (beta chain) was observed a handful of times. Its antigen is unidentified. This entry belongs to a study of CD8+ T cells in alopecia areata. Germline V gives CDR1 SQVTM, CDR2 ANQGSEA. Trimming cost V 0 bases and J 5 bases, with 13 bases left between them. This CDR3 region has 14 residues. Whole-study results and caveats: Normal skin contains resident alphabeta T cells, and these are also sequenced in scalp samples.

TCR sequencing used cDNA made by reverse transcription of extracted RNA. The assay was immunoSEQ multiplex PCR, and TCRdb's table has in-frame clones only and misses some. The sample has around 60,000 clones, roughly 45% seen once. Individuals with alopecia areata gave both lesional scalp punch biopsies and peripheral blood for collection. This TCR derives from a human donor with alopecia areata. V and J are TRBV29-1 and TRBJ1-1; D not resolved. The sequenced sample was NKG2D-low CD8+ T cells sorted from blood. The CDR3 DNA follows: TGCAGCGTTGAAGAAGTCAGGATAAAGACTGAAGCTTTCTTT. This encodes CSVEEVRIKTEAFF.